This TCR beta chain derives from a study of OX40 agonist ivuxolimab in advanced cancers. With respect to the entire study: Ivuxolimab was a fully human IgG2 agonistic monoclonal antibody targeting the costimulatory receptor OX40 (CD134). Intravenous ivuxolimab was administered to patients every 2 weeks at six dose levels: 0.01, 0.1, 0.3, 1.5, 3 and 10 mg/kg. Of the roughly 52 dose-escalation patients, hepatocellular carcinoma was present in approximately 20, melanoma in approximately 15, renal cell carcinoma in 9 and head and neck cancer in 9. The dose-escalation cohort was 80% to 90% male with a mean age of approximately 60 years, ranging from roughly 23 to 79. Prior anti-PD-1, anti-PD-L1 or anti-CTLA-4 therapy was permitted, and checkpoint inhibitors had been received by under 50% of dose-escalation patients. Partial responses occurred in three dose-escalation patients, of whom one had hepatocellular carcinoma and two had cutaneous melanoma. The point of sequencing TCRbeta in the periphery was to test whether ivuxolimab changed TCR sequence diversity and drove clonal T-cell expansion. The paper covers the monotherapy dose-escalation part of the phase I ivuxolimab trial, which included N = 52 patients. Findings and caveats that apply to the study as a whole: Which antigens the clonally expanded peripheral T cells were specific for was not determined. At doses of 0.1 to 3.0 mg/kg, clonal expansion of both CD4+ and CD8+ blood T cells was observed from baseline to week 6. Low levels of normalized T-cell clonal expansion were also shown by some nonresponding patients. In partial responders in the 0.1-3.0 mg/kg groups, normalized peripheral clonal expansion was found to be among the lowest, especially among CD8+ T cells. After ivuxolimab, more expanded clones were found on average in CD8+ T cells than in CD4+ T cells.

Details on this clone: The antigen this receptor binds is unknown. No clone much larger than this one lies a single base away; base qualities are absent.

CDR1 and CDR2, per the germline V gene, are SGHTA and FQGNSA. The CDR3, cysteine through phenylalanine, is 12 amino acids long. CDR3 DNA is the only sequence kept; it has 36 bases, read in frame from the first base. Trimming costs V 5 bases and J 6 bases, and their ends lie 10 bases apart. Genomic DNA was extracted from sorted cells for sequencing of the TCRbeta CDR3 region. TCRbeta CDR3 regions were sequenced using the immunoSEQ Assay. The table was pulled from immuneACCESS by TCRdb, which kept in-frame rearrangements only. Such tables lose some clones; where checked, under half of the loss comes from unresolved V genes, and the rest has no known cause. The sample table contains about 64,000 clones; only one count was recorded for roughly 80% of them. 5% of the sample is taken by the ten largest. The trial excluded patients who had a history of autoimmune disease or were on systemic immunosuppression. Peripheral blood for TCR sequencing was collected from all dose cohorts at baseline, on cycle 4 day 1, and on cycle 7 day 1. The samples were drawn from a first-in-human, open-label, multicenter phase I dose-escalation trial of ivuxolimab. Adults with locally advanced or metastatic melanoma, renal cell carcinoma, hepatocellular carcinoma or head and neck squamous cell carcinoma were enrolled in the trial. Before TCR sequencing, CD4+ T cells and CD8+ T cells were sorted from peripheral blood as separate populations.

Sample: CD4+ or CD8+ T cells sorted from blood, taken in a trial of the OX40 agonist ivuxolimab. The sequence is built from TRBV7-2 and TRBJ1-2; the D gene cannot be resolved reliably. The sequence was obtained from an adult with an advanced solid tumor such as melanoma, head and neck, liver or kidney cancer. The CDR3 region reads CASSQGGHGYTF. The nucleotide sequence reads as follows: TGTGCCAGCAGCCAAGGCGGCCATGGCTACACCTTC.